A selection of T cell receptor beta chains follows, all from one sample in a study of shared clonotypes between healthy human individuals. Sequencing used immunoSEQ multiplex PCR; TCRdb keeps in-frame clones, though not all of them. The sample lists approximately 2,000,000 clones; roughly 93% were seen once. Sequencing was carried out using naive CD8+ T cells from PBMCs. The source of these receptors is a man younger than 30 in good health. Some clones in this sample may be carry-over from other donors' samples. The CDR3 runs from the conserved cysteine through the conserved F or W. The D gene is left open where the match is weak. A row's size may be missing; if present it is once, few, many or a size class.

>TRBV7-9|TRBD2|-|TRBJ2-7
TGTGCCAGCAGCAGGACTAGCTCCTACGAGCAGTACTTC
CASSRTSSYEQYF
>TRBV27|TRBD2|-|TRBJ2-3
TGTGCCAGCAGTTTGATAGCGGGAGTAAATCCAGATACGCAGTATTTT
CASSLIAGVNPDTQYF
>TRBV19|-|-|TRBJ1-2
TGTGCCAGTAGTCCATCAGGGAGTTGGGTCTACACCTTC
CASSPSGSWVYTF
>TRBV6-6|TRBD1|once|TRBJ1-5
TGTGCCAGCAGTTCCTGGGACAGGGTTGCCAATCAGCCCCAGCATTTT
CASSSWDRVANQPQHF
>TRBV29-1|-|-|TRBJ2-1
TGCAGCGTTGCCGTTTTAGAGCAGTTCTTC
CSVAVLEQFF
>TRBV7-8|-|-|TRBJ2-1
TGTGCCAGCAGCGCCCCGCGCAACAATGAGCAGTTCTTC
CASSAPRNNEQFF
>TRBV7-9|-|-|TRBJ2-7
TGTGCCAGCAGCCCCCCCCGGTACAGGGAAATAACCTACGAGCAGTACTTC
CASSPPRYREITYEQYF
>TRBV6-1|TRBD1|few|TRBJ2-7
TGTGCCAGCAGTGACCCGGCAGGGGGCCGCGAGCAGTACTTC
CASSDPAGGREQYF
>TRBV6-1|-|-|TRBJ1-2
TGTGCCAGCAGTGAATTGAGACAGACCGCCATGAGGTATGGCTACACCTTC
CASSELRQTAMRYGYTF
>TRBV11-2|TRBD1|-|TRBJ2-3
TGTGCCAGCAGCCAACAGGGGGCCTGGACAGATACGCAGTATTTT
CASSQQGAWTDTQYF
>TRBV29-1|-|-|TRBJ1-2
TGCAGCGTTGAATTACGAGGCTACACCTTC
CSVELRGYTF
>TRBV7-2|-|-|TRBJ1-5
TGTGCCAGCAGCCCACGACTGGATAGCAATCAGCCCCAGCATTTT
CASSPRLDSNQPQHF
>TRBV27|-|once|TRBJ2-6
TGTGCCAGCAGTTTATTGGGGTCCTCTGGGGCCAACGTCCTGACTTTC
CASSLLGSSGANVLTF
>TRBV7-7|TRBD2|-|TRBJ2-5
TGTGCCAGCAGCTCGACTAGCGGGGGGGAGACCCAGTACTTC
CASSSTSGGETQYF
>TRBV4-1|TRBD2|-|TRBJ2-2
TGCGCCAGCAGTCCGAGCGGGACGACCCGGGCCGGGGAGCTGTTTTTT
CASSPSGTTRAGELFF
>TRBV28|-|-|TRBJ1-2
TGTGCCAGCAGTCGGACAAGTAACTATGGCTACACCTTC
CASSRTSNYGYTF
>TRBV19|TRBD1|-|TRBJ2-3
TGTGCCAGTAGCATAGGCTGGACAGGGGGCCGAGATACGCAGTATTTT
CASSIGWTGGRDTQYF
>TRBV25-1|-|few|TRBJ2-2
TGTGCCAGCAGTGACCGGCAGGGGTCCGGGGAGCTGTTTTTT
CASSDRQGSGELFF
>TRBV2|TRBD2|-|TRBJ2-3
TGTGCCAGCATTGTGACTAGCGGGAACCGTGTCCCTAGCACAGATACGCAGTATTTT
CASIVTSGNRVPSTDTQYF
>TRBV7-9|-|-|TRBJ2-7
TGTGCCAGCAGCCCAGGGTTCCACGAGCAGTACTTC
CASSPGFHEQYF
>TRBV6-1|-|-|TRBJ1-1
TGTGCCACCAATGGGGGTTCCGGACCTGAAGCTTTCTTT
CATNGGSGPEAFF